This T cell receptor (beta chain) was found in a study of siplizumab effects on memory and regulatory T cells (dated by TCRdb to 2018 to 2020). Regarding the complete study: The effect of the anti-CD2 antibody siplizumab on alloreactive T-cell subsets was examined in allogeneic mixed lymphocyte reactions constructed from human PBMCs.

This clone is medium-sized (0.01 to 0.1%) in its sample. Its antigen remains unidentified. No much larger clone is present one base from it, and per-base qualities are unavailable. Receptor libraries were prepared by the immunoSEQ multiplex PCR assay. About 9.1 x 10^4 TCR templates per sample were assayed on the deep sequencing platform. Genomic DNA extracted from sorted T cells was used for TCRbeta CDR3 sequencing. Processing in the source paper ran as follows. The R programming language was used for clonal analysis of TCRbeta CDR3 data. Unstimulated samples were compared with post-reaction CFSE-low samples to define alloreactive CD4+ and CD8+ clones. Regulatory or non-regulatory origin was assigned to alloreactive CD4+ clones by matching of sequences to sorted unstimulated Treg and non-Treg repertoires. As stored in TCRdb, this immuneACCESS dataset retains in-frame rearrangements with V and J assigned. A fraction of the clones does not appear; measured against another copy, unresolved V genes explain less than half of the discrepancy, and the remainder lacks a known reason. D and trimming were read from the DNA, whereas the V and J calls and clone size are those reported in that table. In all, the sample holds over 100,000 clones, and around nine tenths of those were seen once. The top ten hold approximately 1.2% of the sample.

Taken from the germline V gene (reference sequence), the CDR1 and CDR2 loops are PRHDT and FYEKMQ. The CDR3 sequence holds 16 residues, the cysteine and phenylalanine included. Of all the DNA, just the CDR3 is kept, 48 bases in frame from base 1. Germline trimming amounts to 5 bases on V and 6 bases on J, with 10 as the count of junction bases outside the gene matches. What the authors observed across the whole study: Siplizumab significantly lowered the cumulative frequency of alloreactive sequences that could be traced to unstimulated CD4+ memory T cells. Of the alloreactive CD4+ clones that could be mapped, the Treg-derived share averaged 68.8% with siplizumab compared with 25% to 30% in control reactions. For roughly 80-96% of proliferating CD4+ or CD8+ clones, no naive or memory phenotype could be assigned. Because sequences at frequencies below about 10^-5 were poorly captured, only a minor fraction of alloreactive clones could be mapped back to unstimulated subsets. Unstimulated naive T cells appeared to be more diverse than memory T cells, and naive cells seemed to make a substantial contribution to the alloresponse. Whether proliferating Tregs from siplizumab cultures actually had suppressive function was not functionally confirmed.

Sorted unstimulated T cells, along with proliferating T cells recovered from mixed lymphocyte reactions, underwent TCRbeta CDR3 sequencing. Fresh whole blood from over 8 HLA-typed healthy donors was used to isolate PBMCs. This clonotype was sampled from a human donor in good health. Sequenced material: CD4+ T cells sorted from blood. This sequence uses TRBV13 and TRBJ2-5, with 12 bases matching TRBD1. CDR3 reads: CASSPSAGDRGQTQYF. The DNA is as follows: TGTGCCAGCAGCCCTTCGGCAGGGGACAGGGGGCAGACCCAGTACTTC.